Listed below are T cell receptor beta chains from one sample, sequenced in a study of shared clonotypes between healthy human individuals. The repertoire was sequenced with immunoSEQ multiplex PCR; TCRdb's copy has only in-frame clones and lacks some. There are some 900,000 clones in the sample; about 80% occur only once, and about 1.5% lies in the top ten. What was sequenced was memory CD4+ T cells sorted from blood. The receptors derive from a man aged 18 to 35 in good health. CDR3s include the opening cysteine and the closing phenylalanine or tryptophan. The D gene is left open where the match is weak. Only part of the rows carry a size: once, few, many, or a class if the clone is expanded.

.	TRBV5-1	TRBD1	TRBJ2-2	TGCGCCAGCAGCTGGACGACAGGGGCGAACACCGGGGAGCTGTTTTTT	CASSWTTGANTGELFF
once	TRBV6-1	TRBD1	TRBJ1-1	TGTGCCAGCAGTGGACAGGGCACGAACACTGAAGCTTTCTTT	CASSGQGTNTEAFF
.	TRBV7-2	TRBD1	TRBJ2-7	TGTGCCAGCAGCTATACGGGACAGGGGTCCTACGAGCAGTACTTC	CASSYTGQGSYEQYF
.	TRBV28	.	TRBJ1-2	TGTGCCAGCAGTTCCCCGGGGGCCTCCCCAAGAGGCTACACCTTC	CASSSPGASPRGYTF
.	TRBV4-3	TRBD2	TRBJ2-1	TGCGCCAGCAGCCAGTCACTAGCGGGAGTCGATGAGCAGTTCTTC	CASSQSLAGVDEQFF
.	TRBV6-4	.	TRBJ1-1	TGTGCCAGCAGCCCAACCCGACAAGGGAACACTGAAGCTTTCTTT	CASSPTRQGNTEAFF
few	TRBV7-7	TRBD1	TRBJ2-3	TGTGCTAGCAGCTTCAGTGCGACAGGGGGTTTTGATACGCAGTATTTT	CASSFSATGGFDTQYF
.	TRBV23-1	TRBD1	TRBJ2-7	TGCGCCAGCAGCAAAAGACAGGGCCCAAACTACGAGCAGTACTTC	CASSKRQGPNYEQYF
.	TRBV10-3	.	TRBJ2-3	TGTGCCATCAGGCCTGGGACCAGCGGGTCAGATACGCAGTATTTT	CAIRPGTSGSDTQYF
.	TRBV6-6	.	TRBJ2-3	TGTGCCAGCAGTTACGGGTACGGGACAGATACGCAGTATTTT	CASSYGYGTDTQYF
.	TRBV11-2	.	TRBJ2-5	TGTGCCAGCAGCACCCGGGACAAGAAAGAGACCCAGTACTTC	CASSTRDKKETQYF
.	TRBV2	.	TRBJ1-1	TGTGCCAGCCACCGGGGGGGGATGAACACTGAAGCTTTCTTT	CASHRGGMNTEAFF
.	TRBV28	.	TRBJ1-5	TGTGCCAGCAGTTCGGTAGGGGAGAAGCGCAATCAGCCCCAGCATTTT	CASSSVGEKRNQPQHF
.	TRBV19	TRBD1	TRBJ1-5	TGTGCCAGTAGGATCGGACAGGGGGCGATTCAGCCCCAGCATTTT	CASRIGQGAIQPQHF
.	TRBV4-2	.	TRBJ2-5	TGTGCCAGCAGCCAAGACGATTCGGCTAGAGGGGAGACCCAGTACTTC	CASSQDDSARGETQYF
.	TRBV7-8	.	TRBJ2-2	TGTGCCAGCAGTCCCCGGGTAGCGCGGACCGGGGAGCTGTTTTTT	CASSPRVARTGELFF